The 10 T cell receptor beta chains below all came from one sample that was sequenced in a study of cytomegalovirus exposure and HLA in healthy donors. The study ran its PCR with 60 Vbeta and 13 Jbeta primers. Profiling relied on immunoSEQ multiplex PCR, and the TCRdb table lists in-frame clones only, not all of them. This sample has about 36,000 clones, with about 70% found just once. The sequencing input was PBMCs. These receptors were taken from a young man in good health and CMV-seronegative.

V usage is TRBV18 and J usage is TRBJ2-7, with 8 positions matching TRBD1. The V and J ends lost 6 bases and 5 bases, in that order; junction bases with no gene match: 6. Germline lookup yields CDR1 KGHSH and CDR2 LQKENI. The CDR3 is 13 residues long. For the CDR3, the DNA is TGTGCCAGCTCCGACAGGGGAACAAACGAGCAGTACTTC. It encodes CASSDRGTNEQYF.

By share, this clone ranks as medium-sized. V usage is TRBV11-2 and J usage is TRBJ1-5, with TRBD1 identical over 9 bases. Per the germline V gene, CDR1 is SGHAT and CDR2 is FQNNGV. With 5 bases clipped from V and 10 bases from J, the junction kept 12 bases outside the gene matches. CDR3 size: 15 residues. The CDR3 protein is CASSPTGGQGDPQHF. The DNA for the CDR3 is TGTGCCAGCAGCCCGACAGGGGGACAAGGGGACCCCCAGCATTTT. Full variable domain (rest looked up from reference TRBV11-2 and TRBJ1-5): EAGVAQSPRYKIIEKRQSVAFWCNPISGHATLYWYQQILGQGPKLLIQFQNNGVVDDSQLPKDRFSAERLKGVDSTLKIQPAKLEDSAVYLCASSPTGGQGDPQHFGDGTRLSIL.

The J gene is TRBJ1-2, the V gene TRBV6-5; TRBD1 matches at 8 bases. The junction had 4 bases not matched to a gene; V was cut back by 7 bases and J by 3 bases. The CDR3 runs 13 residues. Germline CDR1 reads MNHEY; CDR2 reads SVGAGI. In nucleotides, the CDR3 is TGTGCCAGCACCCAGGACAGGGACTATGGCTACACCTTC. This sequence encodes CASTQDRDYGYTF.

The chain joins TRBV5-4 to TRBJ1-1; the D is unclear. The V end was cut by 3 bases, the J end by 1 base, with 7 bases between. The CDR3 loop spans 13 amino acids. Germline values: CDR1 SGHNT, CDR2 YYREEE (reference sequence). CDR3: CASSWAKNTEAFF. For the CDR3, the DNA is TGTGCCAGCAGCTGGGCGAAGAACACTGAAGCTTTCTTT.

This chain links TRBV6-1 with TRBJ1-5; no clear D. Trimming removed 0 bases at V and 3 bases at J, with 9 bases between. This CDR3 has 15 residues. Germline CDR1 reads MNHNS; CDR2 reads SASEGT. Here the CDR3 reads CASSEAQQSNQPQHF. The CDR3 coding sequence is TGTGCCAGCAGTGAAGCTCAACAGTCCAATCAGCCCCAGCATTTT.

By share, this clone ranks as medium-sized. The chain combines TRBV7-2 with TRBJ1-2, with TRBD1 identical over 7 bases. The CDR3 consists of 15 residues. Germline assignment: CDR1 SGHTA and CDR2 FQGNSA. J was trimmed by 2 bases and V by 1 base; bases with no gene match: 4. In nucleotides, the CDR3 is TGTGCCAGCAGCTTAGAGGACAGGACGAACTATGGCTACACCTTC. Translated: CASSLEDRTNYGYTF.

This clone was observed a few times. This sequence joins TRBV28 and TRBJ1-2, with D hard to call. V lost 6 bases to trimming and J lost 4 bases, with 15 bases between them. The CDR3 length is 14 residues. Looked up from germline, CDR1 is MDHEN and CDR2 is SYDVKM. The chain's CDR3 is CASSLRGITYGYTF. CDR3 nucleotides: TGTGCCAGCAGCCTCCGAGGGATAACCTATGGCTACACCTTC.

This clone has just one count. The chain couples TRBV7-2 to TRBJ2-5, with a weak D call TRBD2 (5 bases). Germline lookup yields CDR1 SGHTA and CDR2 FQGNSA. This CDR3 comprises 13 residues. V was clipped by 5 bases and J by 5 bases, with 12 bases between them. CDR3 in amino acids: CASSLNREETQYF. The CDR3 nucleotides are TGTGCCAGCAGCCTAAATAGGGAGGAGACCCAGTACTTC.

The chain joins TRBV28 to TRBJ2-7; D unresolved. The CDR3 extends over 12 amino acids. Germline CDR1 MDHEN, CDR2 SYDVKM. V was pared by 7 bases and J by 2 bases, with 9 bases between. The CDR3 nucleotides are TGTGCCAGCAAGGCGGCACCCTACGAGCAGTACTTC. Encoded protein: CASKAAPYEQYF.

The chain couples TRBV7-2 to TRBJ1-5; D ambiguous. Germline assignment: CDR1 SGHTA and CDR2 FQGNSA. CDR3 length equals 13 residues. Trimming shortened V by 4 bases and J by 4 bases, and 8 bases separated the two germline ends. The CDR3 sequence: CASSSQANQPQHF. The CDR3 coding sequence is TGTGCCAGCAGCTCCCAGGCTAATCAGCCCCAGCATTTT.